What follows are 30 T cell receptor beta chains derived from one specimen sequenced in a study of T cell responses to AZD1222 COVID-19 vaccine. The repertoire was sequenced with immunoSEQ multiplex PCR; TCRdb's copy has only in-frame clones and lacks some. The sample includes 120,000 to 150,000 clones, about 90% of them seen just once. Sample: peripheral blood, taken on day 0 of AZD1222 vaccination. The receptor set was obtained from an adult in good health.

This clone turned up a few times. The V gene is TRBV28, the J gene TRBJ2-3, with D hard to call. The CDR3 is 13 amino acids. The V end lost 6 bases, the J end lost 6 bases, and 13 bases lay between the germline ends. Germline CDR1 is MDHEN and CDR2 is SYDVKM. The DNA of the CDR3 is TGTGCCAGCAGCCAACCCGGGTCGGATACGCAGTATTTT. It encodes CASSQPGSDTQYF.

CDR3 nucleotides: TGTGCCAGCAGTGATTGGGTCGGCGGGGAGCTGTTTTTT. Protein product: CASSDWVGGELFF. The chain carries TRBV2 and TRBJ2-2; D gene ambiguous. Germline V gene lookup returns CDR1 SNHLY and CDR2 FYNNEI. Trimming took 3 bases from V and 7 from J, leaving 9 bases between them. The CDR3 is made up of 13 amino acids.

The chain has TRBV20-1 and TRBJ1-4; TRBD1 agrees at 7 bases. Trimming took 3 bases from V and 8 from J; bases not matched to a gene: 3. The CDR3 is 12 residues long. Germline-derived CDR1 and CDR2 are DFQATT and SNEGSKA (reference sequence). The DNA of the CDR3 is TGCAGTGCTAGTAACAGGGGAGAAAAACTGTTTTTT. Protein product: CSASNRGEKLFF.

The CDR3 sequence: CASSPRTGHAEAFF. The CDR3 bases are TGTGCCAGCAGTCCACGGACAGGTCACGCTGAAGCTTTCTTT. The chain links TRBV28 to TRBJ1-1; 7 positions match TRBD1. Germline V gene lookup returns CDR1 MDHEN and CDR2 SYDVKM. V lost 5 bases and J lost 6; bases outside the gene matches: 9. There are 14 residues in the CDR3.

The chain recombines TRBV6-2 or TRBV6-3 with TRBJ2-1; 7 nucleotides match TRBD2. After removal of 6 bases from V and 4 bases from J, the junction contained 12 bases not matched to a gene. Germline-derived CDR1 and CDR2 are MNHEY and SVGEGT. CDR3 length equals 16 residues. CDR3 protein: CASSLPRGTTYNEQFF. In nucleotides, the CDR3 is TGTGCCAGCAGCCTCCCGCGCGGGACTACGTACAATGAGCAGTTCTTC.

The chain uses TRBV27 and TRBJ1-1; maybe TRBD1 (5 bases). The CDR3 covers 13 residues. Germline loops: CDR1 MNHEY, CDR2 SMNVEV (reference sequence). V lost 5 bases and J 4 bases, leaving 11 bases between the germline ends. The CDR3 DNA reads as TGTGCCAGCAGTCTCAGGGTAAGCACTGAAGCTTTCTTT. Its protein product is CASSLRVSTEAFF.

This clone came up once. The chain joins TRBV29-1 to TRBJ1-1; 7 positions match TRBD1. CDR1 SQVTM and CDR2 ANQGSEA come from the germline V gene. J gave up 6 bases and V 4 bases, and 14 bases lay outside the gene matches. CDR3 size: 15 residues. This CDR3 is CSVAGTEIPDAEAFF. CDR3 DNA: TGCAGCGTTGCTGGGACAGAGATCCCGGACGCTGAAGCTTTCTTT.

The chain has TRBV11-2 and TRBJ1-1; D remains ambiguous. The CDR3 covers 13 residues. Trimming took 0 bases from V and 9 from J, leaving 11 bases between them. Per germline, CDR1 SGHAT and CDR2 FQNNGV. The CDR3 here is CASSLDRRRQAFF. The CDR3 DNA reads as TGTGCCAGCAGCTTAGATCGTCGGAGGCAAGCTTTCTTT.

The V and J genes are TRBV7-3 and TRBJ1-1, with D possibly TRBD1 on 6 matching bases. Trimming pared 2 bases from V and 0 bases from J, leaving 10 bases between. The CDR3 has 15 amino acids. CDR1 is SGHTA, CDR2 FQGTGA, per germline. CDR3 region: CASSLQQGMNTEAFF. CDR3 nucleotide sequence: TGTGCCAGCAGCTTACAGCAGGGGATGAACACTGAAGCTTTCTTT.

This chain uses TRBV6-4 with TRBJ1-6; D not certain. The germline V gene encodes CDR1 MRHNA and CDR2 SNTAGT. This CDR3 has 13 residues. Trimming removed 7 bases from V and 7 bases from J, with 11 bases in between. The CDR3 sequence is CASIVVINSPLHF. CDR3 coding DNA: TGTGCCAGCATAGTGGTTATCAATTCACCCCTCCACTTT.

For the CDR3, the DNA is TGTGCCAGCAGCGAGCGGGTCGACACTGAAGCTTTCTTT. Amino acids: CASSERVDTEAFF. V is TRBV7-9 and J is TRBJ1-1; D not certain. Germline CDR1 is SEHNR and CDR2 is FQNEAQ (reference sequence). This CDR3 comprises 13 residues. The V end was cut by 5 bases, the J end by 3 bases, with 10 bases between. Supplemented by reference TRBV7-9 and TRBJ1-1, the full variable domain reads DTGVSQNPRHKITKRGQNVTFRCDPISEHNRLYWYRQTLGQGPEFLTYFQNEAQLEKSRLLSDRFSAERPKGSFSTLEIQRTEQGDSAMYLCASSERVDTEAFFGQGTRLTVV.

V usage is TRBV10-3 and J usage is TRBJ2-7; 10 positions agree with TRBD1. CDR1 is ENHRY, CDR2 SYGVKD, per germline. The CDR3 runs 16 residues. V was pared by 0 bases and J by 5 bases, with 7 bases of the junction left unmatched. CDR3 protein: CAISESKGQGLHEQYF. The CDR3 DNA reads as TGTGCCATCAGTGAGTCGAAGGGACAGGGGTTGCACGAGCAGTACTTC.

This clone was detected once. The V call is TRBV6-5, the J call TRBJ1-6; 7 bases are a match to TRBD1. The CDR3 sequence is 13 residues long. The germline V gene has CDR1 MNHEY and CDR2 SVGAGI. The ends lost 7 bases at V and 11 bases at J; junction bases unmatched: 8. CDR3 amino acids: CASKAGGSTPLHF. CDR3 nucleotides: TGTGCCAGCAAGGCAGGGGGTAGTACACCCCTCCACTTT.

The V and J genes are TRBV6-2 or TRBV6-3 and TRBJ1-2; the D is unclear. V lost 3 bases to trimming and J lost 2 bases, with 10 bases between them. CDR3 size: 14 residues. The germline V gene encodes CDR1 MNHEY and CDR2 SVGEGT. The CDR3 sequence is CASSYIAANYGYTF. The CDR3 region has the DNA TGTGCCAGCAGTTATATCGCAGCAAACTATGGCTACACCTTC.

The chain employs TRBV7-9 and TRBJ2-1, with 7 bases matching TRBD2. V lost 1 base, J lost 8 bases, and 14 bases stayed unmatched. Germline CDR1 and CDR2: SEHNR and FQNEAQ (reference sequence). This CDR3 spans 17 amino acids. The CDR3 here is CASSLEGWKGAGYEQFF. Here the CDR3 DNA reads TGTGCCAGCAGCTTAGAGGGCTGGAAAGGAGCGGGGTATGAGCAGTTCTTC.

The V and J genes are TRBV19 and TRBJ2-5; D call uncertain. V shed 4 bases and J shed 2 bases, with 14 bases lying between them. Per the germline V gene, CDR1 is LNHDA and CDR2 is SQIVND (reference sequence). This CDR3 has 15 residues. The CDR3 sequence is CASSKAWARQETQYF. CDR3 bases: TGTGCCAGTAGTAAGGCTTGGGCCAGGCAAGAGACCCAGTACTTC. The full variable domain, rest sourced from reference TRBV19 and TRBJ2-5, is DGGITQSPKYLFRKEGQNVTLSCEQNLNHDAMYWYRQDPGQGLRLIYYSQIVNDFQKGDIAEGYSVSREKKESFPLTVTSAQKNPTAFYLCASSKAWARQETQYFGPGTRLLVL.

The CDR3 here is CASRGGLNTEAFF. The CDR3 DNA follows: TGCGCCAGTAGAGGGGGCCTGAACACTGAAGCTTTCTTT. The chain employs TRBV4-1 and TRBJ1-1; 7 bases map to TRBD1. CDR1 is MGHRA, CDR2 YSYEKL, per germline. V lost 9 bases and J lost 0; bases outside the gene matches: 4. The CDR3 runs to 13 residues.

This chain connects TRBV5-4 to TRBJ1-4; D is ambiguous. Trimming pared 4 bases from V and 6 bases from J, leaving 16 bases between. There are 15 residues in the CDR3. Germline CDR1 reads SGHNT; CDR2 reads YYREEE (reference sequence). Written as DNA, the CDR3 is TGTGCCAGCAGCCACGGGAGCCAGGTGGATGAAAAACTGTTTTTT. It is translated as CASSHGSQVDEKLFF.

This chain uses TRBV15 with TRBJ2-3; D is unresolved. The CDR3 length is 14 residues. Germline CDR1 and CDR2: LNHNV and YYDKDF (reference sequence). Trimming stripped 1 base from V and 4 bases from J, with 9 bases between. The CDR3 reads CATSRGVSPDTQYF. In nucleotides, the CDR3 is TGTGCCACCAGCAGAGGGGTTAGCCCAGATACGCAGTATTTT. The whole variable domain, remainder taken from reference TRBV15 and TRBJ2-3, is DAMVIQNPRYQVTQFGKPVTLSCSQTLNHNVMYWYQQKSSQAPKLLFHYYDKDFNNEADTPDNFQSRRPNTSFCFLDIRSPGLGDTAMYLCATSRGVSPDTQYFGPGTRLTVL.

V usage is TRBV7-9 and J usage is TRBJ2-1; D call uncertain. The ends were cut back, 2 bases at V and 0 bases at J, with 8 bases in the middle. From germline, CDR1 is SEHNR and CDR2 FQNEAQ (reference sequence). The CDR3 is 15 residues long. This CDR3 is CASSLSESSYNEQFF. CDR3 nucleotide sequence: TGTGCCAGCAGCTTATCCGAGAGCTCCTACAATGAGCAGTTCTTC.

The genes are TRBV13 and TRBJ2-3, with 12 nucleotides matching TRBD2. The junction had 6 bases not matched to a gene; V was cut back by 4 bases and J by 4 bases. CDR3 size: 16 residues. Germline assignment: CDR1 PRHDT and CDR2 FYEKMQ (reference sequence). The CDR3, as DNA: TGTGCCAGCAGCTCCCCTCTAGCGGGAGGGGCAGATACGCAGTATTTT. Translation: CASSSPLAGGADTQYF.

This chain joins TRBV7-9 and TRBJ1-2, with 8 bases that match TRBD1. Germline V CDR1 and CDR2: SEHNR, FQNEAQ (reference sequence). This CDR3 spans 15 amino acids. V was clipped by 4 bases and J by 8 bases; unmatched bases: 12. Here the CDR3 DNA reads TGTGCCAGCAGCTCCCTACTTCAGGGGGCGGAGGGCTACACCTTC. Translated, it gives CASSSLLQGAEGYTF.

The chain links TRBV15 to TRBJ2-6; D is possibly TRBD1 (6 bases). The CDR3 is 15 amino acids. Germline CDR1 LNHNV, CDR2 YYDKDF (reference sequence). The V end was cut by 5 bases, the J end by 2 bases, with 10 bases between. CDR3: CATSQGSPGANVLTF. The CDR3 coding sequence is TGTGCCACCAGCCAGGGGAGCCCTGGGGCCAACGTCCTGACTTTC.

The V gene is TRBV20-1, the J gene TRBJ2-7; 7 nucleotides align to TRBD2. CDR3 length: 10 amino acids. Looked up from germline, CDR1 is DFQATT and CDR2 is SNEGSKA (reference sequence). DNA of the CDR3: TGCATAAAGCGGGGTTACGAGCAGTACTTC. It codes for CIKRGYEQYF.

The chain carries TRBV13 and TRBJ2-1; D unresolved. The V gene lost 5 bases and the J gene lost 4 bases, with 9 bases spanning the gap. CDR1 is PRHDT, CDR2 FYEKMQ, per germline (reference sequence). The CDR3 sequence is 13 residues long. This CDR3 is CASSHYWYNEQFF. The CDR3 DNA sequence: TGTGCCAGCAGCCACTATTGGTACAATGAGCAGTTCTTC.

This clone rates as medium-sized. CDR3 loop: CAGYRVDTEAFF. CDR3 bases: TGTGCCGGATACAGGGTCGACACTGAAGCTTTCTTT. J is TRBJ1-1 and V is TRBV3-1 (or the pseudogene TRBV3-2); tentatively, D is TRBD1 (6 bases). V gave up 11 bases and J gave up 3 bases, with 13 bases separating them. The CDR3 totals 12 residues. Germline values: CDR1 LGHDT, CDR2 YNNKEL (reference sequence).

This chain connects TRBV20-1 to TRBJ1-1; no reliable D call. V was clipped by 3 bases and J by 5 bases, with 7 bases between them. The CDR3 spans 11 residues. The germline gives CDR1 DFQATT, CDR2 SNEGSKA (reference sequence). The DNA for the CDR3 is TGCAGTGCTAGGGTGGCTACTGAAGCTTTCTTT. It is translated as CSARVATEAFF.

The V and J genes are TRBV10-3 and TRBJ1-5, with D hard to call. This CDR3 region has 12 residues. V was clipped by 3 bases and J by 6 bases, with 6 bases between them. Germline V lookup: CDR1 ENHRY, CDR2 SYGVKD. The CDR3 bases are TGTGCCATCAGTGAATTGCTTCAGCCCCAGCATTTT. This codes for CAISELLQPQHF.

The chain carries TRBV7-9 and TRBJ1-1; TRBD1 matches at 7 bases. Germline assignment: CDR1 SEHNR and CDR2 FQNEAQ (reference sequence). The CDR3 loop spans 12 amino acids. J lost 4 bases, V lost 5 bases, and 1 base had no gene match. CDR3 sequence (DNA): TGTGCCAGCAGCCAGGGGGGCACTGAAGCTTTCTTT. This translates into CASSQGGTEAFF.

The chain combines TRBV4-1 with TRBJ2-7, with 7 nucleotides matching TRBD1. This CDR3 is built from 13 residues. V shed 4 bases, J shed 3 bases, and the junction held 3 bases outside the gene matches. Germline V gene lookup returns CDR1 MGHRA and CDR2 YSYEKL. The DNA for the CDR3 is TGCGCCAGCAGCCTCCGGGACAGCTACGAGCAGTACTTC. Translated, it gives CASSLRDSYEQYF.